Given below is one TCR beta chain in context. Its matching antigen is unknown. CDR1 SGHDT and CDR2 YYEEEE come from the germline V gene. J gave up 1 base and V 4 bases, and 4 bases lay outside the gene matches. This CDR3 contains 14 residues. Expressed TCRB transcripts were sequenced because the entire RNA isolate underwent reverse transcription. Regulatory, naive and central memory T cell samples averaged about 3.57 million reads. Only in-frame clones appear in the TCRdb table, and some are missing; sequencing was by immunoSEQ multiplex PCR. The sample lists roughly 340,000 clones; roughly an eighth were seen once. This sample was included in a study of beta chain features in type 1 diabetes. Isolation of CD4+ naive, central memory, regulatory and stem cell-like memory cells was achieved by sorting via CD45RO/CCR7/CD25/CD127/CD95/CD27. Study results and limitations: Although PCR might favor shorter templates, it would do so equally in patients and controls. People with Type 1 diabetes carried modestly yet significantly shorter TCRB CDR3s in all four CD4+ subsets.

The rearrangement uses TRBV5-6 and TRBJ1-2; TRBD1 matches at 7 bases. The sequence was obtained from a woman younger than 35 with type 1 diabetes. The specimen was naive CD4+ T cells from blood. CDR3 in DNA: TGTGCCAGCAGCCCTCGACAGGGTAACTATGGCTACACCTTC. Protein sequence: CASSPRQGNYGYTF.